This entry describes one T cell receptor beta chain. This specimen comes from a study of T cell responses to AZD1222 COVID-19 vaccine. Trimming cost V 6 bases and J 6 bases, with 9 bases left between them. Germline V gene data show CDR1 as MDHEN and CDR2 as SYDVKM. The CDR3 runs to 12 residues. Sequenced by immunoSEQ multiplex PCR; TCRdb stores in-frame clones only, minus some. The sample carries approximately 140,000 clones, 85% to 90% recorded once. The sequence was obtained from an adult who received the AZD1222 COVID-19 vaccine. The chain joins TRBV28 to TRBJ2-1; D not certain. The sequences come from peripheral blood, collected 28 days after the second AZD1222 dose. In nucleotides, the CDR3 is TGTGCCAGCAGGAAAACGGGCAATGAGCAGTTCTTC. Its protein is CASRKTGNEQFF.